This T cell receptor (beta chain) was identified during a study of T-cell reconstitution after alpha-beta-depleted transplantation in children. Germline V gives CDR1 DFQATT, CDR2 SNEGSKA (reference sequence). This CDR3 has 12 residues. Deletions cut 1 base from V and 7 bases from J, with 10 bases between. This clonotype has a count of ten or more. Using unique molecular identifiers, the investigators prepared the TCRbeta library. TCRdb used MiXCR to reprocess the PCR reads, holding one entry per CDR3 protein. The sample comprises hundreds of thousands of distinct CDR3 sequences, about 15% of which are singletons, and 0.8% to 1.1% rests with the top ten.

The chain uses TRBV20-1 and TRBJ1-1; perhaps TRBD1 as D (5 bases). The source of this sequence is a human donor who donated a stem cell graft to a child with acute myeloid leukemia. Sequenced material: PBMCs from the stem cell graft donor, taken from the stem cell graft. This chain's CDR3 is CSARGQKYEAFF. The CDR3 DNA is TGCAGTGCTAGAGGACAGAAATATGAAGCTTTCTTT.